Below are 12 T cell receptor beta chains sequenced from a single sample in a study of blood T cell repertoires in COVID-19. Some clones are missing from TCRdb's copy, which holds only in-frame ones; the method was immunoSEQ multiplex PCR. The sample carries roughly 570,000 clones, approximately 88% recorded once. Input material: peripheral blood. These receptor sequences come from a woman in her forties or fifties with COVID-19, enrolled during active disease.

The CDR3 loop is CASLRSTNYGYTF. In DNA, the CDR3 is TGTGCCAGTCTACGTTCCACTAACTATGGCTACACCTTC. The V and J genes are TRBV6-5 and TRBJ1-2; D is ambiguous. The CDR3 has 13 amino acids. Germline V gene sequence: CDR1 MNHEY, CDR2 SVGAGI. Trimming removed 9 bases at V and 0 bases at J, with 11 bases between.

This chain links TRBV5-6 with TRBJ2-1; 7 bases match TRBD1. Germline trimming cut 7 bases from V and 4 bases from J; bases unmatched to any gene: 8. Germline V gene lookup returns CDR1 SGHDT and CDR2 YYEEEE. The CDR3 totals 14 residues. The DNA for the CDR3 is TGTGCCAGCGCCGAGGGGACAGTTTACAATGAGCAGTTCTTC. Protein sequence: CASAEGTVYNEQFF.

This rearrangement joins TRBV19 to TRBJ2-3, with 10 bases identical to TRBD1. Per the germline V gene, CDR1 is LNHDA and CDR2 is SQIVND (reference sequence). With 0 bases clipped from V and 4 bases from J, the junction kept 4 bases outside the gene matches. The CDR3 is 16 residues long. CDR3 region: CASSIDRTGGSDTQYF. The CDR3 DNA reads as TGTGCCAGTAGTATAGACAGGACAGGGGGATCAGATACGCAGTATTTT.

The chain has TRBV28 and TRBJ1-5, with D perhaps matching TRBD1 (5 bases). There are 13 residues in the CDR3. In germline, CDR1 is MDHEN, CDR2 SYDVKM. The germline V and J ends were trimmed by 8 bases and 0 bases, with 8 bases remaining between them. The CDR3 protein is CASQGDSNQPQHF. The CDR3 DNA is TGTGCCAGCCAGGGTGATAGCAATCAGCCCCAGCATTTT.

The chain's CDR3 is CASSQADRRNTEAFF. The CDR3 DNA reads as TGTGCCAGCAGCCAAGCGGACAGGAGGAACACTGAAGCTTTCTTT. V usage is TRBV3-1 (or the pseudogene TRBV3-2) and J usage is TRBJ1-1; 7 bases map to TRBD1. J lost 1 base, V lost 1 base, and 3 bases had no gene match. CDR1 is LGHDT, CDR2 YNNKEL, per germline (reference sequence). CDR3 length: 15 amino acids.

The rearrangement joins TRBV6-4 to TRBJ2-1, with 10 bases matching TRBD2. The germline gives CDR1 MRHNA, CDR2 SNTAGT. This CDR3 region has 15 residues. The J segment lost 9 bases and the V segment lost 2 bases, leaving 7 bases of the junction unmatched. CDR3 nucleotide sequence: TGTGCCAGCAGTGACGTAGCGGGGGGTTTGGTTGAGCAGTTCTTC. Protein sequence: CASSDVAGGLVEQFF.

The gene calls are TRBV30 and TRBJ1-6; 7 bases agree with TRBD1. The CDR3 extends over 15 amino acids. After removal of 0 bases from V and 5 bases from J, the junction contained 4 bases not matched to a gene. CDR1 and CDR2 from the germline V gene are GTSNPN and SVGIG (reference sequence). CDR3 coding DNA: TGTGCCTGGAGTGTCATCGACAGGGATAATTCACCCCTCCACTTT. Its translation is CAWSVIDRDNSPLHF.

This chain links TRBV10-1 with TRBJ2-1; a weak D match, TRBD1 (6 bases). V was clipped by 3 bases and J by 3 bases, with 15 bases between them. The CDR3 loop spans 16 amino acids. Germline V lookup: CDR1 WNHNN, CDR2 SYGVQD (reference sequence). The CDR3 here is CASSDPTGQHYNEQFF. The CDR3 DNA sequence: TGCGCCAGCAGTGATCCGACGGGACAACACTACAATGAGCAGTTCTTC.

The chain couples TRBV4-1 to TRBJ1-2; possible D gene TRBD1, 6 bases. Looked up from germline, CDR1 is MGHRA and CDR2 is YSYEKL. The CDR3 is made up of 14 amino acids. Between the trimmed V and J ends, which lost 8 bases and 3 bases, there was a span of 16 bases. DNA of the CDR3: TGCGCCAGCTCTTTACAGGGTATCGACTATGGCTACACCTTC. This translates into CASSLQGIDYGYTF.

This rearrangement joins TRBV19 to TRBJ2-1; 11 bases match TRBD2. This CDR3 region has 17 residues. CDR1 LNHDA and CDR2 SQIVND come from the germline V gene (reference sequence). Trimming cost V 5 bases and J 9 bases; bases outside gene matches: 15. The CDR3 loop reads CASSRGEGLAAGGEQFF. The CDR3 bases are TGTGCCAGTAGTCGAGGGGAGGGACTAGCGGCCGGGGGTGAGCAGTTCTTC.

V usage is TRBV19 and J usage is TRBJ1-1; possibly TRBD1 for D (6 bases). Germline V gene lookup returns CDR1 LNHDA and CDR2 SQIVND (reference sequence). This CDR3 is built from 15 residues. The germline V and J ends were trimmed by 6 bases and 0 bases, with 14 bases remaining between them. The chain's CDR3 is CASRTPAGVNTEAFF. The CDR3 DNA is TGTGCCAGTAGGACCCCAGCAGGGGTGAACACTGAAGCTTTCTTT.

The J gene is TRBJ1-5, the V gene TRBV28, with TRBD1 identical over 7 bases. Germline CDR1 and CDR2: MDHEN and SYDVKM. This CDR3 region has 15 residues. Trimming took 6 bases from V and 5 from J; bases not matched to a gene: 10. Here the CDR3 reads CASSPRGRIDQPQHF. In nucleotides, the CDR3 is TGTGCCAGCAGCCCCAGGGGGAGGATTGATCAGCCCCAGCATTTT.